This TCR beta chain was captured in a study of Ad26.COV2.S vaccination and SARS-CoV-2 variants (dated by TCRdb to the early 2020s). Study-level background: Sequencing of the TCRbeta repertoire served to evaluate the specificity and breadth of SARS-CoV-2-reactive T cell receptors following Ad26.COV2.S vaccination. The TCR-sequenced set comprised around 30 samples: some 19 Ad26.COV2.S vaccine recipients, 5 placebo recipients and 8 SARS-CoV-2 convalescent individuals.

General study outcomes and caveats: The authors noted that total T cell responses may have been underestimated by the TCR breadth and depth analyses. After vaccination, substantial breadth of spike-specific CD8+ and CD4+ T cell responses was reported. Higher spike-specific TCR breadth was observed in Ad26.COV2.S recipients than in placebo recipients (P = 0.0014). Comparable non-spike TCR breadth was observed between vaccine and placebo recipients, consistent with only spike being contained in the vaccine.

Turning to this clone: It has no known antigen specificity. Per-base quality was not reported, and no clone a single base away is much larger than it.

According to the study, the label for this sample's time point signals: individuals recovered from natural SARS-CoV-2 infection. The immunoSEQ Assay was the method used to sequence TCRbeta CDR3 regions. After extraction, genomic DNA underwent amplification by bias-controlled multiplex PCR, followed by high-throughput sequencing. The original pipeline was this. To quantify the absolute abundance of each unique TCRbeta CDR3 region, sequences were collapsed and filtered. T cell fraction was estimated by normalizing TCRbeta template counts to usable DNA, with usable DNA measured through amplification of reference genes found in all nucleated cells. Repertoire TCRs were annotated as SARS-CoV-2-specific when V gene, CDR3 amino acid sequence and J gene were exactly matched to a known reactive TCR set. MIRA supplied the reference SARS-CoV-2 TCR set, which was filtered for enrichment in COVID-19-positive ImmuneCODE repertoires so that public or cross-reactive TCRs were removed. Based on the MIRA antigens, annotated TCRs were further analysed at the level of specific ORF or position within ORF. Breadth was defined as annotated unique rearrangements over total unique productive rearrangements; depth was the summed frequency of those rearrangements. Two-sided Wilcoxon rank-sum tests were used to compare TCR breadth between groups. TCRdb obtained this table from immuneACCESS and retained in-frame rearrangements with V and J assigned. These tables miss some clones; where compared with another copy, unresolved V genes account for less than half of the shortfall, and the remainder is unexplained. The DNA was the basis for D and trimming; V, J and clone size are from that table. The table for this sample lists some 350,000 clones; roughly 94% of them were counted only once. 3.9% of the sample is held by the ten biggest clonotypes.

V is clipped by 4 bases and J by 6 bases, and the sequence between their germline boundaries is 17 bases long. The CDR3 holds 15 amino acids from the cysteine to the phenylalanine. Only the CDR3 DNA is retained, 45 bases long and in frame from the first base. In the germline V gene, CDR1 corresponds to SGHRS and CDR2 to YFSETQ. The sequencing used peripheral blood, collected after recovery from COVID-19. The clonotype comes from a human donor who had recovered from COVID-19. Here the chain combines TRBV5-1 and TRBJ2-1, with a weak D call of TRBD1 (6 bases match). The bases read TGCGCCAGCAGCGGGGGCCTAGTTTCAGGCAATGAGCAGTTCTTC. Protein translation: CASSGGLVSGNEQFF.